This TCR beta chain was obtained from a study of cytomegalovirus exposure and HLA in healthy donors. The wider study: Early on, a data release was issued that held roughly 80 million unique TCRs from HLA-typed donors.

Turning to this clone: Its cognate antigen is unknown.

Study-wide results and limits: Several of the most significant clusters appeared, in a later analysis, to be linked to common viral pathogens. Later on, a genetic analysis was performed. It linked a missense variant in DCLRE1C with V- and J-gene trimming of TCR beta. In a later analysis, HLA-associated TCR beta chains were more clonally expanded than equally common others.

The PCR used 60 Vbeta and 13 Jbeta primers. Sequenced by immunoSEQ multiplex PCR; TCRdb stores in-frame clones only, minus some. The sample totals about 130,000 clones. V trimming: 5 bases; J trimming: 1 base; junction bases outside the gene matches: 4. The CDR3 covers 16 residues. Germline V lookup: CDR1 SGHTA, CDR2 FQGNSA. The source is a man aged 40-55 years in good health and CMV-seronegative. This rearrangement joins TRBV7-2 to TRBJ2-3; TRBD2 matches 12 bases. The material sequenced was PBMCs. The CDR3 reads CASSHWTSGGTDTQYF. The CDR3 nucleotides are TGTGCCAGCAGCCATTGGACTAGCGGGGGCACAGATACGCAGTATTTT.